This T cell receptor (beta chain) appears in the sequencing data of a study of T cell repertoires in cytomegalovirus infection. Overall study context: Newly reported HLA-C-restricted and thoroughly characterized HLA-B-restricted CMV epitopes were employed. Public signatures in TCR beta pointed to CMV infection and matching HLA type.

Points on this clonotype: The antigen is not known.

One entry per CDR3 protein, called by TCRdb with MiXCR from the reads. The table has around 300,000 distinct CDR3 sequences, approximately 22% seen once. Study results and limitations: CMV carriers with the relevant HLA were identified by cumulative public TCR beta family frequency. In two of eight donors, the top clonotype was HLA-C-restricted CMV-specific.

This CDR3 comprises 14 residues. Germline CDR1 reads MNHEY; CDR2 reads SMNVEV (reference sequence). Deletions cut 3 bases from V and 3 bases from J, with 12 bases between. The chain recombines TRBV27 with TRBJ2-7; D possibly corresponds to TRBD2 (5 bases). This receptor was identified in a human donor in good health (CMV status not recorded). Some clones in this sample may be carry-over from other donors' samples. The input for sequencing was cultured PBMCs, taken from culture after CMV antigen stimulation. The CDR3 DNA reads TGTGCCAGCAGTTTCAACGGGAACGGCTACGAGCAGTACGTC. Protein product: CASSFNGNGYEQYV.